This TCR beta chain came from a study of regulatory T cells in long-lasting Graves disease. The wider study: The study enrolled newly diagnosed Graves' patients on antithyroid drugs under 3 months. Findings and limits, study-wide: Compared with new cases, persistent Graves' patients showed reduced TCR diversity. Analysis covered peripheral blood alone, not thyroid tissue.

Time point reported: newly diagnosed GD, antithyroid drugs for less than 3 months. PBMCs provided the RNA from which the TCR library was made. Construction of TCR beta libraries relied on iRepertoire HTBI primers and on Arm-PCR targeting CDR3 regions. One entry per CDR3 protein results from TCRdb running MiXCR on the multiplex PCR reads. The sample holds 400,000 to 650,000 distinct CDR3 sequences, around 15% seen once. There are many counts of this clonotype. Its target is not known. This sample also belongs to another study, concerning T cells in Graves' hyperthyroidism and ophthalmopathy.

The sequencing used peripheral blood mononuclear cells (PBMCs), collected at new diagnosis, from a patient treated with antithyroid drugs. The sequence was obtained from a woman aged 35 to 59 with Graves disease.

In DNA form, the CDR3 reads TGTGCCAGCAGGACAGATACGCAGTATTTT. Its translation is CASRTDTQYF. The V gene is TRBV2, the J gene TRBJ2-3; no clear D gene. The CDR3 is 10 residues long. Trimming took 6 bases from V and 3 from J, leaving 1 base between them. CDR1 SNHLY and CDR2 FYNNEI come from the germline V gene. Based on the CDR3 plus reference TRBV2 and TRBJ2-3, the full variable domain is EPEVTQTPSHQVTQMGQEVILRCVPISNHLYFYWYRQILGQKVEFLVSFYNNEISEKSEIFDDQFSVERPDGSNFTLKIRSTKLEDSAMYFCASRTDTQYFGPGTRLTVL.